These T cell receptor beta chains were read from a single sample in a study of cytomegalovirus exposure and HLA in healthy donors. TCRdb keeps only in-frame clones here, not all; method: immunoSEQ multiplex PCR. The sample lists 150,000 to 250,000 clones; roughly 81% were seen once. Source material: PBMCs. These receptors originate from a woman aged 30 to 39 in good health and CMV-seronegative. Both conserved end residues are part of each CDR3. The order of the fields is D gene, V gene, J gene, CDR3 protein. A D gene is named only where the DNA matches it firmly.

>.|TRBV5-4|TRBJ1-2
CASRNADRHGYTF
>.|TRBV7-2|TRBJ2-1
CASSFWGAAYNEQFF
>.|TRBV7-8|TRBJ1-1
CASSAGGGNTEAFF
>TRBD1|TRBV25-1|TRBJ2-5
CASSSTGEETQYF
>.|TRBV7-2|TRBJ1-5
CASSLSGNQPQHF
>TRBD1|TRBV7-9|TRBJ1-2
CASSSDRAGMGYGYTF
>TRBD2|TRBV10-1|TRBJ2-1
CASSNLAGGPYNEQFF
>TRBD2|TRBV5-5|TRBJ2-1
CASSPRGTSKLSEQFF
>.|TRBV2|TRBJ1-2
CASSDRVAYGYTF
>TRBD2|TRBV7-6|TRBJ2-1
CASSLLGTSGYNEQFF
>TRBD2|TRBV30|TRBJ2-3
CAWSVERGGSNTQYF
>.|TRBV6-5|TRBJ1-4
CASGSGVDEKLFF
>.|TRBV2|TRBJ2-7
CAAGGMGYEQYF
>TRBD2|TRBV28|TRBJ2-7
CASSQTSGGTYEQYF
>.|TRBV25-1|TRBJ1-1
CASSNLTRGNTEAFF
>TRBD2|TRBV7-6|TRBJ2-3
CASSLQTSGSTDTQYF
>.|TRBV30|TRBJ2-1
CAWSVTDNEQFF
>TRBD1|TRBV4-1|TRBJ2-5
CASSQQRQGDQETQYF
>.|TRBV18|TRBJ2-7
CASSPLRGEQYF